The T cell receptor beta chain described here comes from a study of PD-1 blockade in classical Hodgkin lymphoma. Study in general: Patients were infused with nivolumab 3 mg/kg every 2 weeks.

On this clone: What it recognizes is unknown.

Every patient was affected by relapse after autologous stem cell transplantation, while exposure to brentuximab vedotin was not uniform. Researchers used magnetic negative selection to pull out pure CD4+ T cells from thawed PBMCs. Trimming took 2 bases from V and 0 from J, leaving 2 bases between them. The CDR3 consists of 13 residues. CDR1 is MDHEN, CDR2 SYDVKM, per germline. Clones were read by immunoSEQ multiplex PCR, and TCRdb kept only the in-frame ones, dropping some. The sample has 30,000 to 35,000 clones; around 90% are singletons. Study-wide findings and caveats: The study found that TCR diversity rose significantly by C4D1 in CD4+ but not CD8+ cells.

The sequencing here drew on CD4+ T cells from blood, taken at baseline. The J gene is TRBJ1-5, the V gene TRBV28; D is unclear. This clonotype was obtained from a human donor with classical Hodgkin lymphoma. The CDR3 sequence: CASSLTSNQPQHF. The CDR3 DNA reads as TGTGCCAGCAGTTTAACTAGCAATCAGCCCCAGCATTTT.